The entry below gives a single T cell receptor beta chain sequence along with its context. Its antigen specificity is not known. Base qualities are not recorded, but no much larger clone differs from it by a single base. The collaborating institutions used their own protocols to collect whole blood in K2EDTA tubes. For TCRbeta analysis, collaborators shipped samples in one of three forms: frozen whole blood, isolated PBMCs, or DNA extracted from either of those sample types. The sample originates from a study of blood T cell repertoires in COVID-19 (dated by TCRdb to the early 2020s). Some background on the complete study: The collaborator samples originated in the United States, Italy and Spain and spanned the acute and convalescent phases of COVID-19. The material from the prospective study consisted of cDNA or gDNA derived from T cells, B-cell-depleted T cells, or PBMCs. The dataset comprised deeply sampled blood TCRbeta repertoires from subjects exposed to, actively infected with, or recovered from COVID-19. The repertoires were released in a freely available public database intended as a resource for research on the immune response to SARS-CoV-2. The samples were drawn from two sources: the first 160 participants of the ongoing ImmuneRACE study, and over 950 subjects contributed by 6 global collaborators. Nearly every sample came with metadata listing a de-identified subject ID, COVID-19 status, age in years and sex. Where HLA class I and class II types were available, the types were taken from metadata supplied by the sample provider, not from assay-based typing.

CDR1 DFQATT and CDR2 SNEGSKA were looked up in the germline V gene (reference sequence). There are 11 amino acids in the CDR3, from cysteine to phenylalanine inclusive. Only CDR3 DNA remains: 33 bases, in frame from the first base. Trimming takes 3 bases from V and 4 bases from J, and the germline ends sit 4 bases apart. The research as a whole found: Clinical and demographic metadata were provided uncurated, with the amount varying by source and participant.

TCRbeta CDR3 regions were amplified from genomic DNA using the immunoSEQ Assay, a bias-controlled multiplex PCR. As for the original processing: Nucleated cell counts per sample were estimated from amplification of reference gene primers within the assay. Sequence reads were collapsed and filtered to measure the absolute abundance of every unique TCRbeta CDR3 rearrangement. For each sample, productive Simpson clonality was calculated by taking the square root of Simpson's diversity index across productive rearrangements. TCRdb took over this immuneACCESS table, retaining in-frame rearrangements with V and J assigned. Such tables are incomplete; in checked studies, under half of the missing clones stem from an unresolved V gene, and the remainder is unexplained. The V and J calls and clone size are taken from that table; D and trimming were inferred from the DNA. The sample profile shows around 190,000 clones; 84% of them were found once. The top ten hold roughly 7.1% of the sample.

The chain is encoded by TRBV20-1 joined to TRBJ2-1; there is no confident call for the D gene. This sequence originates from a human donor in a cohort sampled during active COVID-19. The sequencing input was peripheral blood. The DNA sequence follows: TGCAGTGCTAGTCGGTACAATGAGCAGTTCTTC. Its translation reads: CSASRYNEQFF.